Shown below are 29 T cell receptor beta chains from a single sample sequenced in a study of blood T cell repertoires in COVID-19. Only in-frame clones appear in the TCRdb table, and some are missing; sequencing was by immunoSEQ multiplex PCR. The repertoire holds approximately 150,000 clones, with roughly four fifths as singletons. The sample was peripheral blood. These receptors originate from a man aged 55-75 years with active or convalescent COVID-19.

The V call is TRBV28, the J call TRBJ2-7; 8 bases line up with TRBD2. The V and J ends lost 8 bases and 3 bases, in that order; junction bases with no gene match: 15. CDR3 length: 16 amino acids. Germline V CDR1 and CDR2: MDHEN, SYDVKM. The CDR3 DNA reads TGTGCCAGCTCAATCCGGGGGGGACACTCCCGCTACGAGCAGTACTTC. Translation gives CASSIRGGHSRYEQYF. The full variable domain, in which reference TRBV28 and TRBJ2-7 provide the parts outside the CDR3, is DVKVTQSSRYLVKRTGEKVFLECVQDMDHENMFWYRQDPGLGLRLIYFSYDVKMKEKGDIPEGYSVSREKKERFSLILESASTNQTSMYLCASSIRGGHSRYEQYFGPGTRLTVT.

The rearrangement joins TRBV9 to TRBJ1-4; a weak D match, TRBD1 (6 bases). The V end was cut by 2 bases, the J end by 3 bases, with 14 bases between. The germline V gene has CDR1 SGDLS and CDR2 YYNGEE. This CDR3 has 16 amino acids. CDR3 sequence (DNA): TGTGCCAGCAGCGTCGGGGGGGCGCATCCTAATGAAAAACTGTTTTTT. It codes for CASSVGGAHPNEKLFF.

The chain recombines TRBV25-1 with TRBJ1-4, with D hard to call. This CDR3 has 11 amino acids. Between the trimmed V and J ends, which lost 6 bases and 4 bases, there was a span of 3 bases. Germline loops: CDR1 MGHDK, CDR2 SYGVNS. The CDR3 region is CASSSNEKLFF. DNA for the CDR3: TGTGCCAGCAGCAGTAATGAAAAACTGTTTTTT.

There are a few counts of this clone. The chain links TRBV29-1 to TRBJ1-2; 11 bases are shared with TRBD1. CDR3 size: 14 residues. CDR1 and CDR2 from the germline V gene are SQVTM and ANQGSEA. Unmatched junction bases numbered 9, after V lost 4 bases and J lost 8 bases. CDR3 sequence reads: CSVVGQGASGGYTF. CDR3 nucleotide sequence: TGCAGCGTTGTAGGACAGGGGGCGTCTGGCGGCTACACCTTC.

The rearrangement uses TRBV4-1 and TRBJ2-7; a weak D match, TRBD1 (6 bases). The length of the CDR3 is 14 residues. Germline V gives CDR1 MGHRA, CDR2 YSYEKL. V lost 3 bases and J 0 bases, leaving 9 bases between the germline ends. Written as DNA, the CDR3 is TGCGCCAGCAGCCAGGGGGCCGGCTCCTACGAGCAGTACTTC. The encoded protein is CASSQGAGSYEQYF.

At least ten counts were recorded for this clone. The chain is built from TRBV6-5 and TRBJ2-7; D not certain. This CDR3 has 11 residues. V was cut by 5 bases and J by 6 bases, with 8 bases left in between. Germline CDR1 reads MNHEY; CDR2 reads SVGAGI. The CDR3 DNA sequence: TGTGCCAGCAGTACCCGCGGCGAGCAGTACTTC. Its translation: CASSTRGEQYF.

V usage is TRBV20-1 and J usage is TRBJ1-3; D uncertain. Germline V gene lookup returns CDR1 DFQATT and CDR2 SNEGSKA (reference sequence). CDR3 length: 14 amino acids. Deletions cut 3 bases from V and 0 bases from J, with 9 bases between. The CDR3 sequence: CSASERSSGNTIYF. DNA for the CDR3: TGCAGTGCTAGTGAACGGAGCTCTGGAAACACCATATATTTT.

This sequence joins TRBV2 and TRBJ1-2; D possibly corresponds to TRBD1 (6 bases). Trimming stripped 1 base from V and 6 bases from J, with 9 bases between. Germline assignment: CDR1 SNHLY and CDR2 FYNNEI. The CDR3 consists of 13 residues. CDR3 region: CASSEERTDGYTF. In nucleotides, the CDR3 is TGTGCCAGCAGTGAAGAGCGGACAGATGGCTACACCTTC.

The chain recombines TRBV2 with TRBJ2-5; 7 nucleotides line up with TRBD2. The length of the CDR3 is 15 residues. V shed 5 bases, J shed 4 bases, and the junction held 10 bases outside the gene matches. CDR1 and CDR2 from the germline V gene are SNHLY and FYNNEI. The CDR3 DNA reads TGTGCCAGCAGTTGGACCGGGGGGTCGGTAGAGACCCAGTACTTC. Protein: CASSWTGGSVETQYF.

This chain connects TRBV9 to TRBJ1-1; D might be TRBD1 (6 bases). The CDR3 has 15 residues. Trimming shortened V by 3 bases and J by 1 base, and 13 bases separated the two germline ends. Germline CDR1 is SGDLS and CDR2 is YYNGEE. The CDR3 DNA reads TGTGCCAGCAGCGGAATCGGGACACCGAACACTGAAGCTTTCTTT. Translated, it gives CASSGIGTPNTEAFF.

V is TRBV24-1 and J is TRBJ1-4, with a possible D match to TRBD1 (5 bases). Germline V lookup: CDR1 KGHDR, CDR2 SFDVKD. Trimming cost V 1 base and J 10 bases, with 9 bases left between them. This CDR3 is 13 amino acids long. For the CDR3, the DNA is TGTGCCACCAGTGATTTCCGCGGGGGAAAACTGTTTTTT. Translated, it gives CATSDFRGGKLFF.

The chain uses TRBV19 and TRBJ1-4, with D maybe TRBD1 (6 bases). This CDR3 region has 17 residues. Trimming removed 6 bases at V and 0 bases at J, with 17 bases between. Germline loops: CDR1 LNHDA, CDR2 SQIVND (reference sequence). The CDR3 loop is CASRHDRDIATNEKLFF. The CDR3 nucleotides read TGTGCCAGTAGGCACGACCGGGACATTGCAACTAATGAAAAACTGTTTTTT.

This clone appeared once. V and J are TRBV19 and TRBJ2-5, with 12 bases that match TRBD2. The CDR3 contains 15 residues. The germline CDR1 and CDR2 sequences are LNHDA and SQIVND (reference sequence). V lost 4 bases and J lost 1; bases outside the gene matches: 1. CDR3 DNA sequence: TGTGCCAGTAGTAAACTAGCGGGGGGCCAAGAGACCCAGTACTTC. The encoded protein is CASSKLAGGQETQYF.

The CDR3 loop reads CASSQGSTGSYEQYF. CDR3 nucleotide sequence: TGTGCCAGCAGCCAAGGATCGACCGGGAGCTACGAGCAGTACTTC. J is TRBJ2-7 and V is TRBV3-1 (or the pseudogene TRBV3-2); the D gene is possibly TRBD2 (6 bases). CDR1 is LGHDT, CDR2 YNNKEL, per germline (reference sequence). The CDR3 runs 15 residues. Deletions cut 1 base from V and 3 bases from J, with 13 bases between.

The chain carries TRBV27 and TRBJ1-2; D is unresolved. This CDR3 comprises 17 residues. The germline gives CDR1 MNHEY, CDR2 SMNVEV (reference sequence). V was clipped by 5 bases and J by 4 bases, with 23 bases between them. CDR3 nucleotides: TGTGCCAGCAGTCCGAAGCGAGGTGAGCGGGGAGTCTATGGCTACACCTTC. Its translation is CASSPKRGERGVYGYTF.

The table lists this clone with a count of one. CDR3 region: CASSKGRGGYGYTF. CDR3 nucleotide sequence: TGTGCCAGCAGCAAAGGAAGAGGGGGCTATGGCTACACCTTC. J is TRBJ1-2 and V is TRBV21-1; TRBD1, the table's D call, lacks a check against the DNA. TRBV21-1 corresponds to a pseudogene. The CDR3 is 14 amino acids.

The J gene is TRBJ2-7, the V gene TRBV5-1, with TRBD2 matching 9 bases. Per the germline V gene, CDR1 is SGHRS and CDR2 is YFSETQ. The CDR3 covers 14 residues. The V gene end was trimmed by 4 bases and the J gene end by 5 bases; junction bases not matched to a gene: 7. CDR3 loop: CASSPAGTSHEQYF. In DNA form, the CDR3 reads TGCGCCAGCAGCCCCGCCGGGACTAGCCACGAGCAGTACTTC.

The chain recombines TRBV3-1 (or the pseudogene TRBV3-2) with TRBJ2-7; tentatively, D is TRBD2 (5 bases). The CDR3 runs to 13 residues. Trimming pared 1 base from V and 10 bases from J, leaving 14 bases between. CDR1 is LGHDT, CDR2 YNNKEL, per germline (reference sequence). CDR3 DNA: TGTGCCAGCAGCCAAGGTGTGCGGAGGCCACAGTACTTC. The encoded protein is CASSQGVRRPQYF.

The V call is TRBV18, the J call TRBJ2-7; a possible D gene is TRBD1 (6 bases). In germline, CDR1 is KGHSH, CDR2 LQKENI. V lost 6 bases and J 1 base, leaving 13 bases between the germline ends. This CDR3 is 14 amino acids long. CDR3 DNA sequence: TGTGCCAGCTCCAGGGACACCCGATCCTACGAGCAGTACTTC. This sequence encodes CASSRDTRSYEQYF.

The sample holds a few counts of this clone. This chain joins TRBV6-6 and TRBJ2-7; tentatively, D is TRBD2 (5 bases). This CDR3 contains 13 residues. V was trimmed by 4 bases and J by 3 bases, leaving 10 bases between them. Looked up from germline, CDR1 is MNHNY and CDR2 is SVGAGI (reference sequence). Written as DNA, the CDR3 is TGTGCCAGCAGTTCCCTGGGAGTCTACGAGCAGTACTTC. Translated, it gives CASSSLGVYEQYF.

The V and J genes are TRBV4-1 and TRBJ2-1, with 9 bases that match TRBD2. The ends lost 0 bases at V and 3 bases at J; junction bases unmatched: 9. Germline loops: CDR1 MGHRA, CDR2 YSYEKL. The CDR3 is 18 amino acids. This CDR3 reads CASSQEWGGRAGYNEQFF. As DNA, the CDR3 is TGCGCCAGCAGCCAAGAATGGGGCGGGAGGGCCGGCTACAATGAGCAGTTCTTC.

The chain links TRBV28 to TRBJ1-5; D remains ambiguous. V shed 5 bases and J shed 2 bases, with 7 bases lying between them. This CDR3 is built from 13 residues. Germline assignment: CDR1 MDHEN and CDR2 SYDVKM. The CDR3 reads CASSDWGNQPQHF. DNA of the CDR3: TGTGCCAGCAGTGACTGGGGCAATCAGCCCCAGCATTTT.

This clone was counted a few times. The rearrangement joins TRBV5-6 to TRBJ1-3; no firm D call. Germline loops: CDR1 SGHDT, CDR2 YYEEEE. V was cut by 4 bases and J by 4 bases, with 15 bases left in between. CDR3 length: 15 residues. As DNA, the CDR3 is TGTGCCAGCAGCAGAGTTCCGGGTCCCGGAAACACCATATATTTT. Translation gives CASSRVPGPGNTIYF.

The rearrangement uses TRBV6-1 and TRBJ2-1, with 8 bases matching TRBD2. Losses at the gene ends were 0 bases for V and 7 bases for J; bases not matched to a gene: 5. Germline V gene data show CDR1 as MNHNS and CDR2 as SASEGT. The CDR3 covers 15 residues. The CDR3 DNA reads TGTGCCAGCAGTGAAGCATCCCGACTAGCGAATGAGCAGTTCTTC. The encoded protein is CASSEASRLANEQFF.

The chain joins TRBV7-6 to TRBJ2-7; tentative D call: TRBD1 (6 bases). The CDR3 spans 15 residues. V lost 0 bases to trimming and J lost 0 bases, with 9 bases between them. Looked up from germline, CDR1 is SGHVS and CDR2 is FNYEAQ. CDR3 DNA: TGTGCCAGCAGCTTAGCGGGGGCTAGCTCCTACGAGCAGTACTTC. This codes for CASSLAGASSYEQYF.

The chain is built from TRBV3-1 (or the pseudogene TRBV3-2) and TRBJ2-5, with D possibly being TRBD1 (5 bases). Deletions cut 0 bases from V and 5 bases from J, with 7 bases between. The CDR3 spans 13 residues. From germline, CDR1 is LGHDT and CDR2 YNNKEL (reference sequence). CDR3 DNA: TGTGCCAGCAGCCAAGACAAGGGGGAGACCCAGTACTTC. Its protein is CASSQDKGETQYF.

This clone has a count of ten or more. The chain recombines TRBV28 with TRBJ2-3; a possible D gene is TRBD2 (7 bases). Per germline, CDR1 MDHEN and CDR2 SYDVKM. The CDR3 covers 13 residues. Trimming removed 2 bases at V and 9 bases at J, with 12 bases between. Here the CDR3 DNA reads TGTGCCAGCAGTTTACACGCGGGGGCGACGCAGTATTTT. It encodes CASSLHAGATQYF.

This CDR3 is CASSPRSPRSNSPLHF. The CDR3 DNA reads as TGTGCCAGCAGTCCACGGTCCCCTCGGAGTAATTCACCCCTCCACTTT. The V and J genes are TRBV27 and TRBJ1-6; D is uncertain. V lost 5 bases to trimming and J lost 6 bases, with 17 bases between them. This CDR3 is built from 16 residues. The germline V gene has CDR1 MNHEY and CDR2 SMNVEV (reference sequence).

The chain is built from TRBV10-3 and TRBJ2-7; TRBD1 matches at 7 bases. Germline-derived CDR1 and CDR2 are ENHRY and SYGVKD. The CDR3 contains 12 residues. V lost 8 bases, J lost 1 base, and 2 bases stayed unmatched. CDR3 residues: CAIGDSSYEQYF. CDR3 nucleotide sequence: TGTGCCATCGGGGACAGTTCCTACGAGCAGTACTTC.